This T cell receptor (beta chain) was sequenced in a study of blood T cell repertoires in COVID-19. Study-level background: Acute and convalescent COVID-19 specimens originated in the United States, Italy and Spain.

The repertoire was sequenced with immunoSEQ multiplex PCR; TCRdb's copy has only in-frame clones and lacks some. Of some 150,000 clones listed, 75% to 80% are singletons. CDR3 length: 12 residues. The germline V gene has CDR1 SNHLY and CDR2 FYNNEI. V shed 8 bases and J 6 bases; nucleotides not matched to a gene: 6. Input material: PBMCs or T cells enriched from blood (not recorded which). The sequence was obtained from a woman in her fifties or sixties who had recovered from COVID-19. The rearrangement links TRBV2 to TRBJ1-1; TRBD1 agrees at 7 bases. The CDR3 loop reads CASVVGGSEAFF. CDR3 DNA: TGTGCCAGCGTTGTAGGGGGCTCTGAAGCTTTCTTT.